Shown below are 30 T cell receptor beta chains from a single sample sequenced in a study of CD8 T cells in ankylosing spondylitis. Overall study results and limits: Ankylosing spondylitis blood appeared to be characterized by a TCR beta motif of 8 or 9 highly homologous variants.

Their specific antigens are unknown. TCRdb reprocessed the 5' RACE reads via MiXCR and lists one record per CDR3 protein. The sample holds 390,000 or so distinct CDR3 sequences, around 20% seen once. The sequenced sample was blood, either unsorted or a sorted T cell fraction (not recorded which). The receptors derive from a male donor with ankylosing spondylitis.

V is TRBV5-1 and J is TRBJ2-3; 10 nucleotides align to TRBD2. CDR3 length: 17 residues. In germline, CDR1 is SGHRS, CDR2 YFSETQ. Unmatched junction bases numbered 14, after V lost 4 bases and J lost 6 bases. Here the CDR3 reads CASSARTSGFGADTQYF. Here the CDR3 DNA reads TGCGCCAGCAGCGCCAGGACTAGCGGTTTCGGGGCCGATACGCAGTATTTT.

The gene calls are TRBV5-1 and TRBJ2-7; 7 bases are a match to TRBD1. The CDR3 consists of 14 residues. V lost 4 bases to trimming and J lost 4 bases; unmatched junction nucleotides: 8. The germline gives CDR1 SGHRS, CDR2 YFSETQ. The CDR3 is CASSGIGTAYEQYF. CDR3 bases: TGCGCCAGCAGCGGCATAGGGACAGCTTACGAGCAGTACTTC. Based on the CDR3 plus reference TRBV5-1 and TRBJ2-7, the full variable domain is KAGVTQTPRYLIKTRGQQVTLSCSPISGHRSVSWYQQTPGQGLQFLFEYFSETQRNKGNFPGRFSGRQFSNSRSEMNVSTLELGDSALYLCASSGIGTAYEQYFGPGTRLTVT.

Remarks on this clonotype: A much larger clone is a single base away; this may be a read error. The chain joins TRBV12-3 or TRBV12-4 to TRBJ2-7; D call uncertain. The CDR3 length is 11 residues. V lost 4 bases and J 3 bases, leaving 4 bases between the germline ends. CDR3 amino acids: CASSSDYEQYF. DNA for the CDR3: TGTGCCAGCAGTTCAGACTACGAGCAGTACTTC.

This clonotype was found a few times. The chain links TRBV5-1 to TRBJ2-5, with 11 bases matching TRBD2. This CDR3 spans 17 amino acids. The V segment lost 1 base and the J segment 4 bases; nucleotides outside the gene matches: 9. The germline gives CDR1 SGHRS, CDR2 YFSETQ. Here the CDR3 DNA reads TGCGCCAGCAGCTTGTGGGGGACTAGCGGAGGCCGAGAGACCCAGTACTTC. Its translation: CASSLWGTSGGRETQYF.

This clonotype came up a few times. V gene TRBV4-2 combines with J gene TRBJ2-7, with D possibly being TRBD1 (6 bases). Trimming took off 0 bases at V and 7 bases at J, with 19 bases between the two ends. The CDR3 is 16 amino acids. CDR1 LGHNA and CDR2 YNFKEQ come from the germline V gene. The CDR3 reads CASSQDGGGDREEQYF. The CDR3 region has the DNA TGTGCCAGCAGCCAAGATGGTGGGGGCGACAGAGAAGAGCAGTACTTC.

This clonotype was seen ten or more times. The genes are TRBV12-3 or TRBV12-4 and TRBJ2-3; TRBD2 aligns across 14 bases. This CDR3 spans 15 amino acids. Trimming at V came to 6 bases and at J to 6 bases, leaving 5 bases not matched to a gene. The CDR3 DNA reads TGTGCCAGCAGGGGACTAGCGGGAGTGGGGGATACGCAGTATTTT. It translates to CASRGLAGVGDTQYF.

This clonotype was counted a single time. J is TRBJ1-1 and V is TRBV18; TRBD1 agrees at 7 bases. Germline trimming cut 4 bases from V and 2 bases from J; bases unmatched to any gene: 4. The CDR3 loop spans 14 amino acids. Germline V gene data show CDR1 as KGHSH and CDR2 as LQKENI. CDR3 region: CASSLQGHNTEAFF. In nucleotides, the CDR3 is TGTGCCAGCTCACTACAGGGGCATAACACTGAAGCTTTCTTT.

This chain uses TRBV7-9 with TRBJ2-7, with 9 positions matching TRBD1. The CDR3 runs 16 residues. Germline lookup yields CDR1 SEHNR and CDR2 FQNEAQ (reference sequence). J was trimmed by 1 base and V by 3 bases; bases with no gene match: 7. CDR3 amino acids: CASSLDVGQGSYEQYF. In DNA, the CDR3 is TGTGCCAGCAGCTTGGATGTGGGACAGGGATCCTACGAGCAGTACTTC.

The rearrangement joins TRBV6-1 to TRBJ2-7; D might be TRBD1 (6 bases). Trimming pared 5 bases from V and 1 base from J, leaving 15 bases between. CDR1 is MNHNS, CDR2 SASEGT, per germline. The CDR3 covers 15 residues. The CDR3 DNA sequence: TGTGCCAGCAGTCTAAGACAGGCCGCGTCCTACGAGCAGTACTTC. Translating it yields CASSLRQAASYEQYF.

The rearrangement joins TRBV30 to TRBJ2-7; weak D call: TRBD2 (5 bases). The CDR3 consists of 13 residues. V lost 1 base, J lost 9 bases, and 16 bases lay in between. CDR1 GTSNPN and CDR2 SVGIG come from the germline V gene (reference sequence). CDR3 nucleotide sequence: TGTGCCTGGAGTGGTGGAGGTTGGTTGGCGCAGTACTTC. This encodes CAWSGGGWLAQYF.

The chain employs TRBV5-6 and TRBJ2-3, with a weak D call TRBD2 (6 bases). The CDR3 contains 14 residues. CDR1 and CDR2 from the germline V gene are SGHDT and YYEEEE. Trimming stripped 0 bases from V and 4 bases from J, with 9 bases between. CDR3 loop: CASSLGLVADTQYF. CDR3 DNA sequence: TGTGCCAGCAGCTTGGGACTAGTGGCAGATACGCAGTATTTT.

The sample holds a few counts of this clonotype. V usage is TRBV5-1 and J usage is TRBJ1-4, with D unclear. The CDR3 spans 14 residues. V was shortened by 9 bases and J by 0 bases, with 12 bases between the two germline ends. CDR1 and CDR2 from the germline V gene are SGHRS and YFSETQ. CDR3 protein: CATRQATTNEKLFF. The CDR3 DNA reads TGCGCCACCCGGCAGGCAACAACTAATGAAAAACTGTTTTTT.

This clonotype was seen ten or more times. The gene calls are TRBV6-2 or TRBV6-3 and TRBJ2-7; TRBD1 matches 8 bases. The length of the CDR3 is 13 residues. V shed 6 bases, J shed 2 bases, and the junction held 3 bases outside the gene matches. Germline CDR1 MNHEY, CDR2 SVGEGT. The DNA for the CDR3 is TGTGCCAGCAGCCGGGGACAGGCCTACGAGCAGTACTTC. Translating it yields CASSRGQAYEQYF.

The gene calls are TRBV30 and TRBJ1-6, with D tentatively TRBD1 (5 bases). Germline values: CDR1 GTSNPN, CDR2 SVGIG (reference sequence). The CDR3 spans 15 residues. V was trimmed by 2 bases and J by 4 bases, leaving 12 bases between them. CDR3: CAWSKDNGYNSPLHF. CDR3 bases: TGTGCCTGGAGTAAGGACAACGGGTATAATTCACCCCTCCACTTT.

V and J are TRBV20-1 and TRBJ2-7; possibly TRBD1 or TRBD2 for D (6 bases each). Germline V gives CDR1 DFQATT, CDR2 SNEGSKA (reference sequence). This CDR3 is built from 12 residues. V was trimmed by 3 bases and J by 7 bases, leaving 13 bases between them. The chain's CDR3 is CSASVGAGEQYF. The CDR3 DNA reads as TGCAGTGCTAGTGTGGGGGCGGGGGAGCAGTACTTC.

The table lists this clonotype with a count of one. The chain is built from TRBV12-3 or TRBV12-4 and TRBJ1-4; no definite D call. CDR3 length: 12 amino acids. Trimming removed 10 bases from V and 4 bases from J, with 10 bases in between. CDR3 sequence: CAIARLNEKLFF. CDR3 in DNA: TGTGCCATTGCCAGACTTAATGAAAAACTGTTTTTT.

This clonotype turned up a few times. This chain's CDR3 is CASSTGPGRYEQFF. The CDR3 nucleotides read TGTGCCAGCAGCACCGGTCCCGGAAGGTATGAGCAGTTCTTC. The chain is built from TRBV6-1 and TRBJ2-1, with D unclear. CDR3 length: 14 residues. Germline V lookup: CDR1 MNHNS, CDR2 SASEGT. V lost 6 bases, J lost 8 bases, and 17 bases lay in between.

The rearrangement links TRBV6-1 to TRBJ2-3; tentative D call: TRBD2 (6 bases). The germline V gene has CDR1 MNHNS and CDR2 SASEGT. V was trimmed by 6 bases and J by 5 bases, leaving 15 bases between them. CDR3 length: 14 amino acids. CDR3 sequence (DNA): TGTGCCAGCAGACCGGGACTTGACCGAGATACGCAGTATTTT. It encodes CASRPGLDRDTQYF.

The count of this clonotype is one. This rearrangement joins TRBV5-6 to TRBJ2-7; tentative D call: TRBD1 (5 bases). V was shortened by 1 base and J by 7 bases, with 15 bases between the two germline ends. The CDR3 loop spans 14 amino acids. Per germline, CDR1 SGHDT and CDR2 YYEEEE. CDR3 bases: TGTGCCAGCAGCTTGTTCCTACAGGATTGGGAGCAGTACTTC. Amino acid sequence: CASSLFLQDWEQYF.

The V call is TRBV12-3 or TRBV12-4, the J call TRBJ2-5, with 7 bases matching TRBD1. V was pared by 6 bases and J by 3 bases, with 7 bases of the junction left unmatched. This CDR3 spans 14 amino acids. CDR3 nucleotides: TGTGCCAGCAGCAGCTCCGGGACAGAAGAGACCCAGTACTTC. This encodes CASSSSGTEETQYF.

This clonotype was detected only a few times. The genes are TRBV5-6 and TRBJ2-1, with D uncertain. Germline CDR1 is SGHDT and CDR2 is YYEEEE. The CDR3 runs 15 residues. Trimming removed 0 bases at V and 0 bases at J, with 7 bases between. In nucleotides, the CDR3 is TGTGCCAGCAGCTTGGGCCTCCGCTCCTACAATGAGCAGTTCTTC. This codes for CASSLGLRSYNEQFF.

This clonotype appeared many times. The gene calls are TRBV7-2 and TRBJ2-7, with 8 bases matching TRBD1. Germline V gene sequence: CDR1 SGHTA, CDR2 FQGNSA. Unmatched junction bases numbered 5, after V lost 2 bases and J lost 2 bases. CDR3 length: 15 amino acids. DNA for the CDR3: TGTGCCAGCAGCTTATTTTCACAGGGGGCCTACGAGCAGTACTTC. As protein: CASSLFSQGAYEQYF.

The V call is TRBV3-1, the J call TRBJ2-6; 12 nucleotides match TRBD2. The germline gives CDR1 LGHDT, CDR2 YNNKEL (reference sequence). V trimming: 2 bases; J trimming: 0 bases; junction bases outside the gene matches: 5. The CDR3 is 19 residues long. In DNA form, the CDR3 reads TGTGCCAGCAGCCAACGCACTAGCGGGAGGACCTCTGGGGCCAACGTCCTGACTTTC. Its translation: CASSQRTSGRTSGANVLTF.

The rearrangement joins TRBV6-5 to TRBJ2-1; no clear D. Trimming took off 4 bases at V and 0 bases at J, with 10 bases between the two ends. The CDR3 contains 15 residues. The germline gives CDR1 MNHEY, CDR2 SVGAGI. The CDR3 coding sequence is TGTGCCAGCAGTTCCCGGACCCGCTCCTACAATGAGCAGTTCTTC. Its protein is CASSSRTRSYNEQFF.

The chain has TRBV5-4 and TRBJ1-1; tentatively, D is TRBD1 (5 bases). This CDR3 region has 16 residues. V was clipped by 4 bases and J by 0 bases, with 16 bases between them. In germline, CDR1 is SGHNT, CDR2 YYREEE (reference sequence). The CDR3 DNA follows: TGTGCCAGCAGCGAGGGACCGACATCCATGAACACTGAAGCTTTCTTT. It is translated as CASSEGPTSMNTEAFF.

This clonotype was detected a few times. The rearrangement links TRBV6-2 or TRBV6-3 to TRBJ1-1; D not certain. The CDR3 extends over 14 amino acids. From germline, CDR1 is MNHEY and CDR2 SVGEGT. Trimming left V 2 bases short and J 5 bases short, with 12 bases between. The DNA for the CDR3 is TGTGCCAGCAGTTACGTAGGGCTGGGAACTGAAGCTTTCTTT. Protein sequence: CASSYVGLGTEAFF.

The gene calls are TRBV20-1 and TRBJ2-3; D unclear. CDR3 length equals 11 residues. V shed 3 bases and J shed 0 bases, with 1 base lying between them. CDR1 is DFQATT, CDR2 SNEGSKA, per germline (reference sequence). Written as DNA, the CDR3 is TGCAGTGCTAGTAGCACAGATACGCAGTATTTT. It yields the protein CSASSTDTQYF.

This clonotype has just a few counts. The chain joins TRBV29-1 to TRBJ1-2; D is perhaps TRBD1 (6 bases). Germline CDR1 is SQVTM and CDR2 is ANQGSEA. The CDR3 totals 11 residues. V lost 4 bases and J lost 8, with 11 bases in between. The CDR3 loop reads CSVVEGGGYTF. The DNA for the CDR3 is TGCAGCGTTGTCGAGGGGGGCGGCTACACCTTC.

The chain uses TRBV5-1 and TRBJ2-1, with 9 nucleotides matching TRBD2. The CDR3 loop spans 15 amino acids. Germline CDR1 reads SGHRS; CDR2 reads YFSETQ. After removal of 5 bases from V and 5 bases from J, the junction contained 8 bases not matched to a gene. The DNA for the CDR3 is TGCGCCAGCAGTTTAGCGGGAGCGGTGAACAATGAGCAGTTCTTC. It codes for CASSLAGAVNNEQFF.

The rearrangement joins TRBV7-3 to TRBJ2-1; D remains ambiguous. Germline V gives CDR1 SGHTA, CDR2 FQGTGA. V lost 10 bases, J lost 6 bases, and 7 bases lay in between. This CDR3 comprises 10 residues. The CDR3 DNA is TGTGCCACCCCGCGCAATGAGCAGTTCTTC. This encodes CATPRNEQFF.